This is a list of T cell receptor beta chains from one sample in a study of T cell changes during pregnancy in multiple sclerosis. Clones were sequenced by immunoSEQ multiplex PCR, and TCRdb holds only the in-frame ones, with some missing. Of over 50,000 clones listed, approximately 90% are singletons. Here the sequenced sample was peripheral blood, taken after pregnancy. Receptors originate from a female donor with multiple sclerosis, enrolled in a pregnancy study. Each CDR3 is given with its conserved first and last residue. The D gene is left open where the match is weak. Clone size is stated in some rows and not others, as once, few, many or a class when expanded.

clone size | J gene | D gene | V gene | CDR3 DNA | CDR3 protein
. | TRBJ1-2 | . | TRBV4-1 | TGCGCCAGCAGCCAACCACACAGGTTCAACTATGGCTACACCTTC | CASSQPHRFNYGYTF
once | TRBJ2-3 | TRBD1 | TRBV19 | TGTGCCAGTAGTAATTACCGGGACAGGGGAACAGATACGCAGTATTTT | CASSNYRDRGTDTQYF
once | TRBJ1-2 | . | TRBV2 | TGTGCCAGCCTCCGAACGGGGGGCTACACCTTC | CASLRTGGYTF
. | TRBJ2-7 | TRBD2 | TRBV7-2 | TGTGCCAGCAGCTTACTCGGGGGGGCCGGCTACGAGCAGTACTTC | CASSLLGGAGYEQYF
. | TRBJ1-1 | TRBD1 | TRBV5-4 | TGTGCCAGCAGCATACAGGGGGCTGGCACTGAAGCTTTCTTT | CASSIQGAGTEAFF
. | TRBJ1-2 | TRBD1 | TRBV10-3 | TGTGCCATCACGGGAGCCCAGGGGGACGGTGATGGCTACACCTTC | CAITGAQGDGDGYTF
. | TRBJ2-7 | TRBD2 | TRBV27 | TGTGCCAGCAGGGTCCGGGGGGACTCCTACGAGCAGTACTTC | CASRVRGDSYEQYF
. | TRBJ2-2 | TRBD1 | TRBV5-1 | TGCGCCAGCAGCTTCCACAGGGGACCCGGGGAGCTGTTTTTT | CASSFHRGPGELFF
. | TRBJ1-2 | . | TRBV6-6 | TGTGCCAGCAGGATCGGAGACTATGGCTACACCTTC | CASRIGDYGYTF
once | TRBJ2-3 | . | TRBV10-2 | TGCGCCAGCAGGGCATCCCAGGCAGATACGCAGTATTTT | CASRASQADTQYF
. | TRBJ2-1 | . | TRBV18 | TGTGCCAGCTCACCGCAGACAAGTTCCGAGGAGCAGTTCTTC | CASSPQTSSEEQFF
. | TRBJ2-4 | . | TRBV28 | TGTGCCAGCAGTTTGGGGGGCAAAAACATTCAGTACTTC | CASSLGGKNIQYF
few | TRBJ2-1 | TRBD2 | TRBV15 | TGTGCCACCAGCGAGAACGGGGAGGGAAAGGATAATGAGCAGTTCTTC | CATSENGEGKDNEQFF
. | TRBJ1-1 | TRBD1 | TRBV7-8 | TGTGCCAGCAGCTTCCCACAGGGGGCGAACACTGAAGCTTTCTTT | CASSFPQGANTEAFF
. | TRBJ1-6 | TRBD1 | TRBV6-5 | TGTGCCAGCAGTAACGACAGGGGACTCAATTCACCCCTCCACTTT | CASSNDRGLNSPLHF
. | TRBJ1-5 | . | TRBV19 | TGTGCCAGTAGTTTACAGTCAAATCAGCCCCAGCATTTT | CASSLQSNQPQHF
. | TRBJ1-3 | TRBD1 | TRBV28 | TGTGCCAGCACCCACAGGGGTTTCGGCGGGAACACCATATATTTT | CASTHRGFGGNTIYF
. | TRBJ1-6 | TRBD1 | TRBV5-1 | TGCGCCAGCAGCTTGACACTCCCGGGACAGGGGAGTACACCCCTCCACTTT | CASSLTLPGQGSTPLHF
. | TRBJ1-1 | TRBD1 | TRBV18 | TGTGCCAGCTCACTAACGACAGGGGGTCGACGAACTGAAGCTTTCTTT | CASSLTTGGRRTEAFF
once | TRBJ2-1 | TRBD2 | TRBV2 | TGTGCCAGCAGGAGGACTAGCGGGGGGAATGAGCAGTTCTTC | CASRRTSGGNEQFF